The T cell receptor beta chain under discussion was sequenced for a study of early T cells in non-severe SARS-CoV-2 infection (dated by TCRdb to the early 2020s). The study in broad terms: Bulk RNA from unsorted whole blood was used for TCR sequencing, so alpha and beta chains could not be paired. General findings and caveats noted by the study authors: VDJdb matching was skewed toward anti-spike CD8 responses and likely underestimated virus-specific expansions by missing private and CD4 specificities.

This clonotype has more than one count but fewer than ten. Its antigen has not been determined. Base qualities are missing; no much larger clone stands one base away. Libraries were built with 5' RACE. TCRdb names NextSeq 500 as the instrument used. The TCR library protocol attached unique molecular identifiers to individual cDNA molecules to correct for sequencing error and PCR bias. Both TCR alpha and beta chains were sequenced, and tight co-correlation was observed between alpha and beta sequence abundances in each sample. From the authors' description of their analysis: Decombinator V4 was used to perform V gene, J gene and CDR3 annotation of TCR sequences. TCRs were defined as expanded if a significant change between any two time points was detected under a Poisson model with p below 0.0001. TCR abundances were normalised to the total number of TCRs sequenced in each sample and reported as counts per million. TRAV1-2 paired with TRAJ12, TRAJ20 or TRAJ33 defined MAIT TCRs, while TRAV10 paired with TRAJ18 defined iNKT TCRs. VDJdb, accessed 1 November 2021, was searched for CMV, EBV and SARS-CoV-2 annotated TCRs, with TCRs annotated for multiple antigens excluded. Clones were called with MiXCR by TCRdb after fastp trimmed the public reads at Q25, and only in-frame beta chains were retained. Rows matching on CDR3 protein sequence are summarized as one entry with the most common DNA and genes. TCRdb's processing, not the authors' own work, is the source of the V and J calls. The sample data list around 84,000 distinct CDR3 sequences, and approximately 15% of these were observed just once. The ten most abundant clones make up about 7.5% of the sample.

Including cysteine and phenylalanine, the CDR3 has 13 amino acids. Just CDR3 DNA is preserved here, 39 bases in frame from base 1. V gives up 1 base and J gives up 6 bases, and the segment between their germline ends measures 6 bases. Sequences MGHRA (CDR1) and YSYEKL (CDR2) are obtained from the germline V gene. A case-control design nested within a healthcare worker cohort in London, UK, was used, with weekly nasopharyngeal swab PCR tests and blood sampling performed. Healthcare workers were recruited during the week of the UK lockdown, between 23 and 31 March 2020, and followed weekly for up to 16 weeks.

This receptor was obtained from an adult who was a healthcare worker with PCR-confirmed SARS-CoV-2 infection or an uninfected control (not recorded which). This receptor chain uses TRBV4-1 and TRBJ2-2, with no D gene named confidently. Sequencing was carried out using whole blood. CDR3 protein: CASSQVYPGELFF. The DNA reads as follows: TGCGCCAGCAGCCAAGTGTATCCCGGGGAGCTGTTTTTT.